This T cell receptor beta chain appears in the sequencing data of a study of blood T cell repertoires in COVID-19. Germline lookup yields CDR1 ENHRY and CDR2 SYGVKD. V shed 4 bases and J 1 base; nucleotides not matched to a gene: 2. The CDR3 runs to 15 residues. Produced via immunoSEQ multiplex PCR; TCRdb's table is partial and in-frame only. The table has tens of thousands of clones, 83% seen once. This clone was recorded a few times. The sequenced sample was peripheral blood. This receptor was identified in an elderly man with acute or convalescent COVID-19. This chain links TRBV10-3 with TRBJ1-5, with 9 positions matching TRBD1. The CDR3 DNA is TGTGCCATCAGTGGGACAGGGGCGAGCAATCAGCCCCAGCATTTT. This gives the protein CAISGTGASNQPQHF.